The source of this T cell receptor (beta chain) is a study of cytomegalovirus exposure and HLA in healthy donors. General study findings and limits: It was 150 to 200 TCR beta chains that were listed as cytomegalovirus-associated.

In the case of this clone: Its specificity is unknown.

The V end lost 6 bases, the J end lost 8 bases, and 13 bases lay between the germline ends. The CDR3 is 11 amino acids. CDR1 and CDR2 from the germline V gene are DFQATT and SNEGSKA (reference sequence). PCR used 60 Vbeta primers and 13 Jbeta primers. Profiling relied on immunoSEQ multiplex PCR, and the TCRdb table lists in-frame clones only, not all of them. The data show 200,000 or so clones, with 85% to 90% seen just once and 1% to 1.5% held by the top ten. The rearrangement joins TRBV20-1 to TRBJ1-1, with D unclear. The sequence came from a young man in good health and CMV-seronegative. Specimen: PBMCs. CDR3 bases: TGCAGTGCCCCCCTCCGGGGAGAAGCTTTCTTT. Residues: CSAPLRGEAFF.